Below are 25 T cell receptor beta chains sequenced from a single sample in a study of blood T cell repertoires in COVID-19. TCRdb keeps only in-frame clones here, not all; method: immunoSEQ multiplex PCR. The data contain about 150,000 clones, 80% to 90% of them seen just once; the ten biggest clones take up roughly 3.5%. The sequenced material came from peripheral blood. The source is a man between 65 and 79 years old with acute or convalescent COVID-19.

The chain joins TRBV7-2 to TRBJ2-7; TRBD2 agrees at 9 bases. Germline V gives CDR1 SGHTA, CDR2 FQGNSA. The CDR3 is 15 amino acids. With 3 bases clipped from V and 6 bases from J, the junction kept 9 bases outside the gene matches. The CDR3: CASSFLAGVSAEQYF. Here the CDR3 DNA reads TGTGCCAGCAGCTTCTTAGCGGGAGTATCCGCCGAGCAGTACTTC.

The gene calls are TRBV7-7 and TRBJ2-2; 7 bases agree with TRBD2. Germline values: CDR1 SSHAT, CDR2 FNYEAQ (reference sequence). The CDR3 has 16 residues. CDR3 nucleotides: TGTGCTAGCTCCGGCAGCGGGGCCCGAAACACCGGGGAGCTGTTTTTT. This codes for CASSGSGARNTGELFF. The full variable domain, in which reference TRBV7-7 and TRBJ2-2 provide the parts outside the CDR3, is GAGVSQSPRYKVTKRGQDVTLRCDPISSHATLYWYQQALGQGPEFLTYFNYEAQPDKSGLPSDRFSAERPEGSISTLTIQRTEQRDSAMYRCASSGSGARNTGELFFGEGSRLTVL.

The chain couples TRBV20-1 to TRBJ2-3; D call uncertain. The CDR3 length is 10 residues. Germline V gives CDR1 DFQATT, CDR2 SNEGSKA (reference sequence). V lost 8 bases, J lost 8 bases, and 11 bases lay in between. The CDR3 bases are TGCAGTACTACGGGTGGTACGCAGTATTTT. This encodes CSTTGGTQYF.

This chain links TRBV7-2 with TRBJ1-5; D not resolved. Germline CDR1 reads SGHTA; CDR2 reads FQGNSA. V was cut by 5 bases and J by 4 bases, with 15 bases left in between. This CDR3 has 15 amino acids. The CDR3 DNA reads TGTGCCAGCAGCGGAGACGGCCAGCCGAATCAGCCCCAGCATTTT. Protein: CASSGDGQPNQPQHF.

The chain uses TRBV3-1 (or the pseudogene TRBV3-2) and TRBJ2-7; TRBD1 aligns across 8 bases. Germline V gives CDR1 LGHDT, CDR2 YNNKEL (reference sequence). CDR3 length equals 16 residues. V shed 2 bases, J shed 4 bases, and the junction held 10 bases outside the gene matches. CDR3 in amino acids: CASSQQDRGGLYEQYF. The CDR3 DNA is TGTGCCAGCAGCCAACAAGACAGGGGTGGCCTTTACGAGCAGTACTTC.

The gene calls are TRBV4-2 and TRBJ2-7, with 13 bases lining up with TRBD2. V trimming: 2 bases; J trimming: 5 bases; junction bases outside the gene matches: 12. This CDR3 has 18 amino acids. Germline CDR1 reads LGHNA; CDR2 reads YNFKEQ. This CDR3 reads CASSQTSGRLAGGNEQYF. The CDR3 nucleotides read TGTGCCAGCAGCCAAACTAGTGGCCGACTAGCGGGAGGAAACGAGCAGTACTTC.

The chain carries TRBV5-4 and TRBJ2-5; 12 bases match TRBD1. Germline assignment: CDR1 SGHNT and CDR2 YYREEE (reference sequence). The CDR3 contains 15 residues. Trimming removed 4 bases from V and 4 bases from J; junction bases left unmatched: 5. The CDR3 sequence is CASSTGQGARETQYF. CDR3 DNA: TGTGCCAGCAGCACGGGACAGGGGGCGAGAGAGACCCAGTACTTC.

This rearrangement joins TRBV6-5 to TRBJ1-3; D is perhaps TRBD1 (6 bases). CDR3 size: 13 residues. V was pared by 8 bases and J by 3 bases, with 11 bases between. Germline lookup yields CDR1 MNHEY and CDR2 SVGAGI. As DNA, the CDR3 is TGTGCCAGCCAAACAGGGAGTGGAAACACCATATATTTT. Protein sequence: CASQTGSGNTIYF.

The V gene is TRBV29-1, the J gene TRBJ2-3; D may be TRBD2 (5 bases). The CDR3 has 12 residues. V lost 2 bases, J lost 8 bases, and 11 bases lay in between. The germline CDR1 and CDR2 sequences are SQVTM and ANQGSEA. CDR3 DNA: TGCAGCGTTGAAACGGACTTTGGTACGCAGTATTTT. This sequence encodes CSVETDFGTQYF.

The chain joins TRBV7-2 to TRBJ2-2; TRBD2 is a possible D gene (6 bases). Germline V gene data show CDR1 as SGHTA and CDR2 as FQGNSA. The CDR3 sequence is 15 residues long. The V gene lost 3 bases and the J gene lost 0 bases, with 8 bases spanning the gap. CDR3 coding DNA: TGTGCCAGCAGCTTTGGACTACCGAACACCGGGGAGCTGTTTTTT. Its translation is CASSFGLPNTGELFF.

This clone was found a few times. This chain joins TRBV18 and TRBJ2-2; TRBD2 agrees at 11 bases. The CDR3 has 18 amino acids. The junction had 6 bases not matched to a gene; V was cut back by 0 bases and J by 3 bases. Looked up from germline, CDR1 is KGHSH and CDR2 is LQKENI. The DNA for the CDR3 is TGTGCCAGCTCACCACCCGATAGCGGGAGGGAGTACACCGGGGAGCTGTTTTTT. Its protein is CASSPPDSGREYTGELFF.

DNA for the CDR3: TGTGCCAGCAGTGACAGGGGCTCAAATGGCTACACCTTC. It specifies CASSDRGSNGYTF. V usage is TRBV2 and J usage is TRBJ1-2; tentatively, D is TRBD1 (6 bases). The V end was cut by 3 bases, the J end by 6 bases, with 11 bases between. The CDR3 has 13 amino acids. Germline lookup yields CDR1 SNHLY and CDR2 FYNNEI. The full variable domain, in which reference TRBV2 and TRBJ1-2 provide the parts outside the CDR3, is EPEVTQTPSHQVTQMGQEVILRCVPISNHLYFYWYRQILGQKVEFLVSFYNNEISEKSEIFDDQFSVERPDGSNFTLKIRSTKLEDSAMYFCASSDRGSNGYTFGSGTRLTVV.

The sample holds one count of this clone. The chain uses TRBV4-3 and TRBJ1-5; possible D gene TRBD1, 6 bases. Deletions cut 1 base from V and 1 base from J, with 8 bases between. This CDR3 is 15 amino acids long. Germline CDR1 and CDR2: LGHNA and YSLEER. For the CDR3, the DNA is TGCGCCAGCAGCCAAGGGACAGACAGCAATCAGCCCCAGCATTTT. Translation gives CASSQGTDSNQPQHF.

The CDR3 spells CASSLELEGRETQYF. CDR3 coding DNA: TGTGCCAGCAGCCTAGAGTTGGAGGGGAGGGAGACCCAGTACTTC. V gene TRBV5-6 combines with J gene TRBJ2-5; D might be TRBD2 (6 bases). Germline CDR1 reads SGHDT; CDR2 reads YYEEEE. The length of the CDR3 is 15 residues. The V and J ends lost 4 bases and 5 bases respectively, with 18 bases between them.

This clone was counted once. The chain recombines TRBV7-9 with TRBJ2-2; 9 bases fit TRBD2. J lost 3 bases, V lost 3 bases, and 2 bases had no gene match. The CDR3 consists of 15 residues. Germline CDR1 reads SEHNR; CDR2 reads FQNEAQ (reference sequence). The CDR3 reads CASSFRTSDTGELFF. The CDR3 DNA reads as TGTGCCAGCAGCTTCCGGACTAGCGACACCGGGGAGCTGTTTTTT.

The V call is TRBV28, the J call TRBJ1-3, with D possibly being TRBD1 (6 bases). Germline V gene lookup returns CDR1 MDHEN and CDR2 SYDVKM. The CDR3 extends over 14 amino acids. V lost 3 bases to trimming and J lost 2 bases, with 8 bases between them. CDR3 sequence reads: CASSFRGAGNTIYF. The CDR3 DNA reads as TGTGCCAGCAGTTTCAGGGGCGCTGGAAACACCATATATTTT.

Here the CDR3 DNA reads TGTGCCAGCAGCTCCCCCTCCGGGCGGGACGATTCCTACAATGAGCAGTTCTTC. Translation gives CASSSPSGRDDSYNEQFF. The V call is TRBV7-2, the J call TRBJ2-1; possibly TRBD2 for D (6 bases). The CDR3 has 18 residues. In germline, CDR1 is SGHTA, CDR2 FQGNSA. V was shortened by 4 bases and J by 1 base, with 20 bases between the two germline ends.

As to this clone: Other nucleotide sequences from this sample produce the same CDR3. The chain is built from TRBV9 and TRBJ2-1, with D tentatively TRBD2 (6 bases). Trimming left V 0 bases short and J 4 bases short, with 11 bases between. The CDR3 has 15 amino acids. Germline lookup yields CDR1 SGDLS and CDR2 YYNGEE. The CDR3 nucleotides are TGTGCCAGCAGCGTAGAATTTGCGGGATACAATGAGCAGTTCTTC. The encoded protein is CASSVEFAGYNEQFF.

The V call is TRBV6-5, the J call TRBJ1-2; weak D call: TRBD1 (6 bases). The CDR3 sequence is 15 residues long. Germline loops: CDR1 MNHEY, CDR2 SVGAGI. The V end lost 2 bases, the J end lost 3 bases, and 13 bases lay between the germline ends. The CDR3 here is CASSYGGRGDYGYTF. DNA of the CDR3: TGTGCCAGCAGTTACGGGGGGAGGGGGGACTATGGCTACACCTTC.

The rearrangement joins TRBV7-2 to TRBJ2-5, with TRBD1 matching over 7 bases. Looked up from germline, CDR1 is SGHTA and CDR2 is FQGNSA. The CDR3 covers 13 residues. V dropped 4 bases and J dropped 4; count of bases not matched to a gene: 3. The CDR3 sequence is CASSSRGRETQYF. In DNA form, the CDR3 reads TGTGCCAGCAGCTCGAGGGGGCGAGAGACCCAGTACTTC.

The chain joins TRBV19 to TRBJ2-5; tentative D call: TRBD1 (5 bases). The CDR3 is 15 residues long. The germline V gene has CDR1 LNHDA and CDR2 SQIVND (reference sequence). Trimming left V 7 bases short and J 5 bases short, with 20 bases between. In nucleotides, the CDR3 is TGTGCCAGTACCCTTAAGGGGTTTGCGGAGGAGACCCAGTACTTC. As protein: CASTLKGFAEETQYF.

The V gene is TRBV18, the J gene TRBJ2-1; 9 bases match TRBD1. The V gene's germline CDR1 is KGHSH and CDR2 LQKENI. Germline trimming cut 6 bases from V and 6 bases from J; bases unmatched to any gene: 3. The CDR3 is 13 residues long. CDR3 in amino acids: CASSPDRGNEQFF. In nucleotides, the CDR3 is TGTGCCAGCTCGCCGGACAGGGGCAATGAGCAGTTCTTC.

The rearrangement links TRBV5-5 to TRBJ2-7; a weak D match, TRBD2 (6 bases). The germline V gene encodes CDR1 SGHKS and CDR2 YYEKEE (reference sequence). The CDR3 covers 14 residues. With 6 bases removed from V and 1 base from J, the gap between germline ends came to 14 bases. The DNA of the CDR3 is TGTGCCAGCACGGACTTCGGGGGATCCTACGAGCAGTACTTC. Translating gives CASTDFGGSYEQYF.

This CDR3 is CASSLSRLAYNEQFF. The CDR3 nucleotides are TGTGCCAGCAGTTTAAGCCGACTAGCCTACAATGAGCAGTTCTTC. J is TRBJ2-1 and V is TRBV28; TRBD2 is a possible D gene (6 bases). With 2 bases removed from V and 2 bases from J, the gap between germline ends came to 10 bases. The V gene's germline CDR1 is MDHEN and CDR2 SYDVKM. The CDR3 is 15 residues long.

In its sample, this clone was seen once. V gene TRBV11-2 combines with J gene TRBJ2-1; D not certain. V was pared by 2 bases and J by 9 bases, with 11 bases between. The V gene's germline CDR1 is SGHAT and CDR2 FQNNGV. The CDR3 consists of 13 residues. CDR3 protein: CASSLQPSAEQFF. In DNA form, the CDR3 reads TGTGCCAGCAGCTTACAACCAAGCGCTGAGCAGTTCTTC.